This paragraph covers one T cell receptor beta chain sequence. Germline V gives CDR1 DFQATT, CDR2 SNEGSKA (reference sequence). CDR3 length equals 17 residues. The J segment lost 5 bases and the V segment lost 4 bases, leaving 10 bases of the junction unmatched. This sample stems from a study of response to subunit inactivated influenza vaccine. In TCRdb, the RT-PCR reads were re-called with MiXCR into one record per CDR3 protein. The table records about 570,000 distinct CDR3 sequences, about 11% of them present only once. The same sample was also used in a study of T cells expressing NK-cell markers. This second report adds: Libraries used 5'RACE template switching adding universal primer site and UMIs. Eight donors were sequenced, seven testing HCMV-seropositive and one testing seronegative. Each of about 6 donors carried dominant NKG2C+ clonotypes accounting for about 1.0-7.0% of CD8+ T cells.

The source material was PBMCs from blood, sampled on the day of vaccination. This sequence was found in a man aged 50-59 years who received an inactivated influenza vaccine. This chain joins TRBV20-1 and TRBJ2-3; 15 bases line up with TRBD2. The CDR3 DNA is TGCAGTGCTAAGAGGACTAGCGGGGGGGCCTTACTAGATACGCAGTATTTT. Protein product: CSAKRTSGGALLDTQYF.